The 21 T cell receptor beta chains below all came from one sample that was sequenced in a study of cytomegalovirus exposure and HLA in healthy donors. The PCR contained 60 Vbeta and 13 Jbeta primers. Generated by immunoSEQ multiplex PCR, the TCRdb table keeps only in-frame clones and is missing some. The sample table includes 45,000 to 55,000 clones. Material for sequencing was PBMCs. Receptors originate from a male donor in good health and CMV-seropositive.

The J gene is TRBJ1-3, the V gene TRBV18; D unresolved. There are 16 residues in the CDR3. CDR1 and CDR2 (germline): KGHSH, LQKENI. V was clipped by 3 bases and J by 2 bases, with 14 bases between them. The CDR3 sequence is CASSPATSGTGNTIYF. The CDR3 DNA reads TGTGCCAGCTCACCCGCAACCTCGGGGACTGGAAACACCATATATTTT.

The chain couples TRBV4-1 to TRBJ2-1, with 8 bases matching TRBD1. After removal of 2 bases from V and 5 bases from J, the junction contained 8 bases not matched to a gene. The germline V gene encodes CDR1 MGHRA and CDR2 YSYEKL. This CDR3 is 16 amino acids long. CDR3 loop: CASSQPTGDKDNEQFF. CDR3 sequence (DNA): TGCGCCAGCAGCCAACCGACAGGGGATAAGGACAATGAGCAGTTCTTC.

CDR3 nucleotide sequence: TGTGCCAGCAGCTTAAACAGGGTTCAAGAGACCCAGTACTTC. It codes for CASSLNRVQETQYF. The chain uses TRBV7-7 and TRBJ2-5; D might be TRBD1 (6 bases). Between the trimmed V and J ends, which lost 2 bases and 2 bases, there was a span of 9 bases. The CDR3 totals 14 residues. CDR1 is SSHAT, CDR2 FNYEAQ, per germline (reference sequence).

This chain links TRBV7-2 with TRBJ1-4, with TRBD1 identical over 9 bases. Germline CDR1 and CDR2: SGHTA and FQGNSA. Germline trimming cut 5 bases from V and 8 bases from J; bases unmatched to any gene: 6. The CDR3 consists of 14 residues. In nucleotides, the CDR3 is TGTGCCAGCAGCACATGGACAGGGGACGAAAAACTGTTTTTT. Translated: CASSTWTGDEKLFF.

J is TRBJ2-3 and V is TRBV10-3; D perhaps matches TRBD1 (5 bases). CDR1 and CDR2 from the germline V gene are ENHRY and SYGVKD. The V end was cut by 8 bases, the J end by 3 bases, with 18 bases between. CDR3 length: 15 amino acids. The CDR3 DNA sequence: TGTGCCATCTCCAGGGCCCGAAGGCGTACAGATACGCAGTATTTT. Its protein is CAISRARRRTDTQYF.

The chain employs TRBV6-6 and TRBJ1-6; D uncertain. Between the trimmed V and J ends, which lost 4 bases and 11 bases, there was a span of 12 bases. The germline CDR1 and CDR2 sequences are MNHNY and SVGAGI (reference sequence). CDR3 length: 13 amino acids. For the CDR3, the DNA is TGTGCCAGCAGTTTTACCGGACTTCCACCCCTCCACTTT. Translated: CASSFTGLPPLHF.

The V call is TRBV7-2, the J call TRBJ2-3; 9 bases fit TRBD1. The V and J ends lost 5 bases and 2 bases, in that order; junction bases with no gene match: 8. The CDR3 is 16 residues long. Germline V gene sequence: CDR1 SGHTA, CDR2 FQGNSA. The CDR3 bases are TGTGCCAGCAGCCTCACCGGGACAGGGTACACAGATACGCAGTATTTT. This encodes CASSLTGTGYTDTQYF. The variable domain in full, with the rest retrieved from reference TRBV7-2 and TRBJ2-3, is GAGVSQSPSNKVTEKGKDVELRCDPISGHTALYWYRQSLGQGLEFLIYFQGNSAPDKSGLPSDRFSAERTGGSVSTLTIQRTQQEDSAVYLCASSLTGTGYTDTQYFGPGTRLTVL.

The CDR3: CSVKGLRYEQYF. The CDR3 bases are TGCAGCGTCAAGGGACTTCGGTACGAGCAGTACTTC. This chain joins TRBV29-1 and TRBJ2-7, with D possibly matching TRBD2 (6 bases). Trimming pared 6 bases from V and 4 bases from J, leaving 13 bases between. Germline V gene lookup returns CDR1 SQVTM and CDR2 ANQGSEA. The CDR3 sequence is 12 residues long.

As regards this clone: The junction departs from germline at one end; a sequencing error may be responsible. The rearrangement joins TRBV7-6 to TRBJ2-7, with 7 nucleotides matching TRBD1. The germline CDR1 and CDR2 sequences are SGHVS and FNYEAQ. There are 13 residues in the CDR3. CDR3: CASSQGQPYGQYF. In nucleotides, the CDR3 is TGTGCCAGCAGCCAGGGACAGCCATACGGGCAGTACTTC.

This chain links TRBV21-1 with TRBJ2-2; the table's D call, TRBD2, was not checked against the DNA. TRBV21-1 is flagged as a pseudogene. This CDR3 has 16 amino acids. The CDR3: CASSNPGLPNTGELFF. In nucleotides, the CDR3 is TGTGCCAGCAGCAATCCGGGACTACCGAACACCGGGGAGCTGTTTTTT.

The chain is built from TRBV5-4 and TRBJ1-6; 8 nucleotides agree with TRBD1. The CDR3 loop spans 16 amino acids. The germline CDR1 and CDR2 sequences are SGHNT and YYREEE (reference sequence). V shed 5 bases, J shed 6 bases, and the junction held 10 bases outside the gene matches. CDR3 coding DNA: TGTGCCAGCAGTCCCGGACAGGGTCCATCTAATTCACCCCTCCACTTT. Translation gives CASSPGQGPSNSPLHF.

The gene calls are TRBV7-9 and TRBJ2-7, with D possibly TRBD1 on 6 matching bases. Trimming took off 4 bases at V and 2 bases at J, with 12 bases between the two ends. CDR1 is SEHNR and CDR2 is FQNEAQ in the germline V gene (reference sequence). This CDR3 has 14 residues. The CDR3 DNA is TGTGCCAGCAGCTCGACAGGTGCCGCCTACGAGCAGTACTTC. Protein: CASSSTGAAYEQYF.

This chain connects TRBV4-2 to TRBJ2-2, with 7 bases aligning to TRBD1. Germline CDR1 LGHNA, CDR2 YNFKEQ. V gave up 5 bases and J gave up 5 bases; unmatched junction bases: 8. There are 15 residues in the CDR3. CDR3 sequence reads: CASSGRGTETGELFF. In DNA form, the CDR3 reads TGTGCCAGCAGCGGAAGGGGGACAGAGACCGGGGAGCTGTTTTTT.

This chain connects TRBV7-8 to TRBJ2-2, with 13 positions matching TRBD2. This CDR3 contains 16 residues. After removal of 5 bases from V and 1 base from J, the junction contained 1 base not matched to a gene. The germline gives CDR1 SGHVS, CDR2 FQNEAQ. The CDR3 nucleotides read TGTGCCAGCAGCCGACTAGCGGGGGGGAACACCGGGGAGCTGTTTTTT. This encodes CASSRLAGGNTGELFF.

CDR3 sequence (DNA): TGTGCCAGCAGCTCGGTGATTGGGACAGGGAACACCGGGGAGCTGTTTTTT. Its protein is CASSSVIGTGNTGELFF. This chain connects TRBV5-6 to TRBJ2-2, with 8 bases aligning to TRBD1. Germline CDR1 and CDR2: SGHDT and YYEEEE. The CDR3 totals 17 residues. V trimming: 3 bases; J trimming: 1 base; junction bases outside the gene matches: 8.

The gene calls are TRBV2 and TRBJ2-1; 7 nucleotides line up with TRBD2. Germline trimming cut 3 bases from V and 8 bases from J; bases unmatched to any gene: 4. Germline loops: CDR1 SNHLY, CDR2 FYNNEI. CDR3 size: 13 residues. Here the CDR3 DNA reads TGTGCCAGCAGTGAGTCACGGGGGGATGAGCAGTTCTTC. Translated: CASSESRGDEQFF.

The J gene is TRBJ2-1, the V gene TRBV6-5, with 7 bases matching TRBD1. V lost 8 bases, J lost 6 bases, and 4 bases stayed unmatched. This CDR3 comprises 12 residues. Germline CDR1 is MNHEY and CDR2 is SVGAGI. DNA for the CDR3: TGTGCCAGCCAGGGGACAGCCAATGAGCAGTTCTTC. Its protein product is CASQGTANEQFF.

The chain employs TRBV4-2 and TRBJ2-5; 12 bases are a match to TRBD2. V trimming: 1 base; J trimming: 5 bases; junction bases outside the gene matches: 11. CDR1 and CDR2 (germline): LGHNA, YNFKEQ. CDR3 length: 18 residues. CDR3 in amino acids: CASSQGEGLAGHGETQYF. CDR3 nucleotide sequence: TGTGCCAGCAGCCAAGGGGAGGGACTAGCGGGCCATGGGGAGACCCAGTACTTC.

The V and J genes are TRBV7-8 and TRBJ2-5, with 10 bases matching TRBD2. The CDR3 is 16 residues long. The germline CDR1 and CDR2 sequences are SGHVS and FQNEAQ. V was pared by 4 bases and J by 3 bases, with 8 bases of the junction left unmatched. DNA for the CDR3: TGTGCCAGCAGCTCCCGTAGCGGGGGGAAGAAAGAGACCCAGTACTTC. Its translation: CASSSRSGGKKETQYF.

The V and J genes are TRBV7-2 and TRBJ2-3, with D hard to call. With 5 bases removed from V and 4 bases from J, the gap between germline ends came to 19 bases. The CDR3 has 16 residues. Germline V gene lookup returns CDR1 SGHTA and CDR2 FQGNSA. Here the CDR3 reads CASSPRVAYRADTQYF. The CDR3 DNA is TGTGCCAGCAGCCCCCGGGTAGCATATCGCGCAGATACGCAGTATTTT.

This chain links TRBV18 with TRBJ2-1; D possibly corresponds to TRBD2 (6 bases). The germline V gene has CDR1 KGHSH and CDR2 LQKENI. The CDR3 is 17 residues long. Trimming pared 3 bases from V and 5 bases from J, leaving 20 bases between. The CDR3 sequence is CASSPSPSGTGNNEQFF. The CDR3 nucleotides are TGTGCCAGCTCACCGAGTCCCTCCGGGACTGGTAACAATGAGCAGTTCTTC.